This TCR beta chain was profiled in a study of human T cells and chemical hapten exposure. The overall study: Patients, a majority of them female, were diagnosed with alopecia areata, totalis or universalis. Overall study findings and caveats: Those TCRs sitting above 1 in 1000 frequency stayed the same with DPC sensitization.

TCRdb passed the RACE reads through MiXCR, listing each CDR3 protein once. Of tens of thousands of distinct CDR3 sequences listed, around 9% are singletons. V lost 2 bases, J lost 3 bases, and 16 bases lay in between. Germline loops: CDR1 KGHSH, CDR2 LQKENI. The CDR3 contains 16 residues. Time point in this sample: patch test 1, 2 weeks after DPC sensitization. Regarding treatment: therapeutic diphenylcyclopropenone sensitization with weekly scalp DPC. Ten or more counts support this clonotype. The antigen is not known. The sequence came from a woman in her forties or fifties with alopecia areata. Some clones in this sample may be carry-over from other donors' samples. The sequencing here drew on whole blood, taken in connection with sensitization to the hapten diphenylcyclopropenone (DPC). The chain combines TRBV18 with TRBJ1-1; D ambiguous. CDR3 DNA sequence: TGTGCCAGCTCACCAAGGAGAGGGTTGTTGGACACTGAAGCTTTCTTT. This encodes CASSPRRGLLDTEAFF.